This T cell receptor (beta chain) was obtained from a study of T cell responses to AZD1222 COVID-19 vaccine. Overall study findings and caveats: With two AZD1222 doses given, Spike-specific TCR breadth and depth both rose. Mapped onto spike, vaccine-associated CD4 TCRs spanned it and were dominant at 160-218 and 743-854. Clonal diversity was possibly underestimated; the donors were predominantly white British and more often female.

Comments on this clone: As yet, its antigen is unknown.

Sequenced by immunoSEQ multiplex PCR; TCRdb stores in-frame clones only, minus some. The data show fewer than 150,000 clones, with approximately 87% seen just once and 1.6% held by the top ten. The source of this sequence is an adult who received the AZD1222 COVID-19 vaccine. The sequences come from peripheral blood, collected 28 days after the second AZD1222 dose.

CDR3 coding DNA: TGTGCCAGCAGTGAATTAGATAGCAATCAGCCCCAGCATTTT. Its protein product is CASSELDSNQPQHF. J is TRBJ1-5 and V is TRBV2; D is uncertain. CDR3 length: 14 residues. The germline CDR1 and CDR2 sequences are SNHLY and FYNNEI. V gave up 2 bases and J gave up 0 bases, with 5 bases separating them.